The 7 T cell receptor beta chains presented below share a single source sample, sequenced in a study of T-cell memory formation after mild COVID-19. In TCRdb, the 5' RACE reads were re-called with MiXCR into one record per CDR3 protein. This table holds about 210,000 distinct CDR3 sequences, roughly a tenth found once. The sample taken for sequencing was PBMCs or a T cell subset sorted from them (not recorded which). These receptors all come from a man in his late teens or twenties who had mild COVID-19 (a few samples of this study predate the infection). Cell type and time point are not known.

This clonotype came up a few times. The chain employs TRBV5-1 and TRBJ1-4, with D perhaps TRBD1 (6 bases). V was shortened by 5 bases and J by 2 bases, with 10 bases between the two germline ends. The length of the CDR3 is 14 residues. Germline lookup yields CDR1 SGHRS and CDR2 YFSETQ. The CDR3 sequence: CASSTQGTNEKLFF. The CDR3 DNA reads TGCGCCAGCAGTACACAGGGTACTAATGAAAAACTGTTTTTT.

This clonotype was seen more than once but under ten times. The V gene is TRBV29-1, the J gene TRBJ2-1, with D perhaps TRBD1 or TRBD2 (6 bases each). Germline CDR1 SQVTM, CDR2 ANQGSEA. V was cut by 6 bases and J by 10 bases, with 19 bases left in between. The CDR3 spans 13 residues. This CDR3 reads CSVKGGTMMEQFF. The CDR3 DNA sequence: TGCAGCGTAAAGGGCGGGACAATGATGGAGCAGTTCTTC.

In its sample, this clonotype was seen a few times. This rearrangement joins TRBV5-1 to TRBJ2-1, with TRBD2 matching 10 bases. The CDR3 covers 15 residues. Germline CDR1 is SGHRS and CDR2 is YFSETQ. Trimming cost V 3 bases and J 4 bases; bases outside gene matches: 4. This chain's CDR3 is CASSSTSGVYNEQFF. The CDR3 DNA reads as TGCGCCAGCAGCTCTACTAGCGGGGTGTACAATGAGCAGTTCTTC. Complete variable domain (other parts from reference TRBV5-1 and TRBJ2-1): KAGVTQTPRYLIKTRGQQVTLSCSPISGHRSVSWYQQTPGQGLQFLFEYFSETQRNKGNFPGRFSGRQFSNSRSEMNVSTLELGDSALYLCASSSTSGVYNEQFFGPGTRLTVL.

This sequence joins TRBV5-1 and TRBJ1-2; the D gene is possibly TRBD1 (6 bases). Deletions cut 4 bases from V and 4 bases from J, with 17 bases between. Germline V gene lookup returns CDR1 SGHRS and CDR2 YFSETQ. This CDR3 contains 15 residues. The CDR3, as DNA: TGCGCCAGCAGCCCTGCCGGGACACCGAGCTATGGCTACACCTTC. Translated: CASSPAGTPSYGYTF.

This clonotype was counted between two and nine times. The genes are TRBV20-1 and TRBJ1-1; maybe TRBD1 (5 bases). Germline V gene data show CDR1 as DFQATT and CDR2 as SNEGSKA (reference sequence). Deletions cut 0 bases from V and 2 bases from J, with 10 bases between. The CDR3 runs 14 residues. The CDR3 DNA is TGCAGTGCTAGAGATTCGGGACCTAACACTGAAGCTTTCTTT. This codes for CSARDSGPNTEAFF.

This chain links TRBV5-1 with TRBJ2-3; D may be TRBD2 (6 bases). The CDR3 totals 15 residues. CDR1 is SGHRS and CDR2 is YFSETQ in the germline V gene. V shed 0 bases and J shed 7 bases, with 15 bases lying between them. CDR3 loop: CASSLVTGEVNTQYF. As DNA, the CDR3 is TGCGCCAGCAGCTTGGTTACGGGGGAGGTGAATACGCAGTATTTT.

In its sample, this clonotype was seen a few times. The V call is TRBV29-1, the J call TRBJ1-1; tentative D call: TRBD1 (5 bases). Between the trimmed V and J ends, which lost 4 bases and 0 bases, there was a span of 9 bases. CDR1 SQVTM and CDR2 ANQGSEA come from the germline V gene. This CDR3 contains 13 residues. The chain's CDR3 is CSVGRGMNTEAFF. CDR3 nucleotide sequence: TGCAGCGTTGGTCGGGGGATGAACACTGAAGCTTTCTTT.